This T cell receptor (beta chain) was profiled in a study of T cell clusters in autoimmune cytopenias. Study-level results: No cluster-lack signature appeared between secondary cytopenia and chronic lymphocytic leukemia patients, apparently due to lymphoma masking. Active autoimmune hepatitis patients had almost three-fold fewer exclusive TRB clusters than healthy donors. TRB repertoire shifts in secondary cytopenia and chronic lymphocytic leukemia mostly reflected lymphoma, not autoimmunity.

TRB rearrangements were amplified by touch-down multiplex PCR with mixed TRB-A/B primers. TCRdb reprocessed the multiplex PCR reads, with one entry per CDR3 protein and no DNA. Listed are about 2,200 distinct CDR3 sequences; around 72% falls within the top ten. The CDR3 is 16 residues long. The germline CDR1 and CDR2 sequences are MNHEY and SVGAGI. TRB amplification used approximately 0.25 ug of peripheral blood genomic DNA. This clonotype is identified as medium-sized from frequency. Its matching antigen is unknown. The chain couples TRBV6-5 to TRBJ1-2. The sample was peripheral blood. This sequence was found in a human donor with an autoimmune cytopenia or autoimmune hepatitis (not recorded which). CDR3 loop: CASSYSRQTTNYGYTF.